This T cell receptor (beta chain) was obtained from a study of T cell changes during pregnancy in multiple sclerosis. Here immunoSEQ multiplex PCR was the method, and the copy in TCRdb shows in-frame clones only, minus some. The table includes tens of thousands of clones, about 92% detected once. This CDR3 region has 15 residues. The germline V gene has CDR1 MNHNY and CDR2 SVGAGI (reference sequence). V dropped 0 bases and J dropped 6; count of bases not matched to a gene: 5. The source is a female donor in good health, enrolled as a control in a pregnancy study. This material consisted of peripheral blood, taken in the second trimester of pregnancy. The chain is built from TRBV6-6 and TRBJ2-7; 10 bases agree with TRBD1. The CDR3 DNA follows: TGTGCCAGCAGTTACTCATTCGACAGGGGGCTCGAGCAGTACTTC. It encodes CASSYSFDRGLEQYF.